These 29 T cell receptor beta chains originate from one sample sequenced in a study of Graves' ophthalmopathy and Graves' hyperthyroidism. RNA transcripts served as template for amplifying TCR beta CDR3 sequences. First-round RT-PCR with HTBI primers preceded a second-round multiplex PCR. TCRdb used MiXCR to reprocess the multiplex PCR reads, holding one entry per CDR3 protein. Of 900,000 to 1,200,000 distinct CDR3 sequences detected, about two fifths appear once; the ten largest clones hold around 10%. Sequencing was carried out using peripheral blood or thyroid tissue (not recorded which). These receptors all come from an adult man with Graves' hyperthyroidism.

CDR3 in DNA: TGCAGACGGATCAATCAGCCCCAGCATTTT. Translation gives CRRINQPQHF. This chain connects TRBV29-1 to TRBJ1-5; D ambiguous. The CDR3 sequence is 10 residues long. The germline V gene has CDR1 SQVTM and CDR2 ANQGSEA.

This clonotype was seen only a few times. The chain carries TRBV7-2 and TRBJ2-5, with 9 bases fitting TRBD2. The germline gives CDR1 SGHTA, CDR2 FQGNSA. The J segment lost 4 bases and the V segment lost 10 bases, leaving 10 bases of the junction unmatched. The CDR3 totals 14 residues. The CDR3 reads CAISGSKGGETQYF. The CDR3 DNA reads TGTGCCATTAGCGGGAGTAAGGGTGGAGAGACCCAGTACTTC. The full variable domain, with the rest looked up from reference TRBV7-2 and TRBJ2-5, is GAGVSQSPSNKVTEKGKDVELRCDPISGHTALYWYRQSLGQGLEFLIYFQGNSAPDKSGLPSDRFSAERTGGSVSTLTIQRTQQEDSAVYLCAISGSKGGETQYFGPGTRLLVL.

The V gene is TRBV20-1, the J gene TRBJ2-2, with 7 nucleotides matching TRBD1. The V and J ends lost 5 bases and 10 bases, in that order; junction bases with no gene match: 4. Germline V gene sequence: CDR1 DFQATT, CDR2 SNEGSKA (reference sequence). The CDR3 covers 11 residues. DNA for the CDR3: TGCAGTGCTCCAGACAGGGTGGAGCTGTTTTTT. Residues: CSAPDRVELFF.

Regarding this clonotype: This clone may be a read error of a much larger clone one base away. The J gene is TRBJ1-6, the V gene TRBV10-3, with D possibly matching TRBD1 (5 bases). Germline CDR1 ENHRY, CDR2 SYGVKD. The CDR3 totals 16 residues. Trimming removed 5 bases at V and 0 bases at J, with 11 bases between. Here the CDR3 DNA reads TGTGCCATCAGTTTCAGGGATGGCTCCTATAATTCACCCCTCCACTTT. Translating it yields CAISFRDGSYNSPLHF.

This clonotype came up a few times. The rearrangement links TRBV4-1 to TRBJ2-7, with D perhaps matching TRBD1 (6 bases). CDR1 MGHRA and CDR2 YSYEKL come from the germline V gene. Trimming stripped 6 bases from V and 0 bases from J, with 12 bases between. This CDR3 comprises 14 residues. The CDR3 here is CASSRQADSYEQYF. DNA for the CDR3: TGCGCCAGCAGTAGACAGGCCGACTCCTACGAGCAGTACTTC.

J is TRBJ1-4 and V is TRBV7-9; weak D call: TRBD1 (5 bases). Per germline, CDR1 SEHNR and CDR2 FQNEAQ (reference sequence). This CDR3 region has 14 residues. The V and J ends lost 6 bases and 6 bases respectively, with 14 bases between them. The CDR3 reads CASRPGTEHEKLFF. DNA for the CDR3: TGTGCCAGCAGACCCGGGACTGAGCATGAAAAACTGTTTTTT.

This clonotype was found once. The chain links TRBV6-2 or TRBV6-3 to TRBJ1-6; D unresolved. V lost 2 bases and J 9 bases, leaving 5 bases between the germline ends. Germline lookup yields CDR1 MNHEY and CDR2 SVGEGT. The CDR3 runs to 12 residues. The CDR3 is CASSYPVSPLHF. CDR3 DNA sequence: TGTGCCAGCAGTTACCCGGTTTCACCCCTCCACTTT.

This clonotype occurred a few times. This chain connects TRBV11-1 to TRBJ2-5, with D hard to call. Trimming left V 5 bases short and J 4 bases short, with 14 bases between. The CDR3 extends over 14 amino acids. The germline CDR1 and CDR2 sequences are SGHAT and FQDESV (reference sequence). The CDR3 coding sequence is TGTGCCAGCAGCCCCCGGTTCGGCTTAGAGACCCAGTACTTC. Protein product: CASSPRFGLETQYF.

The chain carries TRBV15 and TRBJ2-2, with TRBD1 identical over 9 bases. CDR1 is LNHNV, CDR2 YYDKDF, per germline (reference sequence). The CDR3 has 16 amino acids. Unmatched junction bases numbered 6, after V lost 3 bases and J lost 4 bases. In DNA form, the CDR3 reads TGTGCCACCAGCAGTCGGACAGGGGAGAGCACCGGGGAGCTGTTTTTT. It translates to CATSSRTGESTGELFF.

This chain's CDR3 is CATSDSGASNQPQHF. The CDR3 DNA follows: TGTGCCACCAGTGATTCGGGGGCTAGCAATCAGCCCCAGCATTTT. The chain combines TRBV24-1 with TRBJ1-5; tentative D call: TRBD1 (6 bases). V was pared by 2 bases and J by 0 bases, with 7 bases between. The CDR3 consists of 15 residues. The germline V gene has CDR1 KGHDR and CDR2 SFDVKD.

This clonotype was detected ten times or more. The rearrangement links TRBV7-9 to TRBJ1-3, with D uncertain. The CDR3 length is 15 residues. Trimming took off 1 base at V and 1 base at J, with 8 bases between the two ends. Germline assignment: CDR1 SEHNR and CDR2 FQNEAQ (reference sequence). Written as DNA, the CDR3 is TGTGCCAGCAGCTTAGTACAGCTTTCTGGAAACACCATATATTTT. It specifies CASSLVQLSGNTIYF.

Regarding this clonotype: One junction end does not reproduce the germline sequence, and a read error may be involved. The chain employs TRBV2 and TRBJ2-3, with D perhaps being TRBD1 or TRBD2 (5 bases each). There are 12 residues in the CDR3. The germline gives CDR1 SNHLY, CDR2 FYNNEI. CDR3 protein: CGSMGGTDTQYF. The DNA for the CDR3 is TGTGGCAGCATGGGGGGCACAGATACGCAGTATTTT.

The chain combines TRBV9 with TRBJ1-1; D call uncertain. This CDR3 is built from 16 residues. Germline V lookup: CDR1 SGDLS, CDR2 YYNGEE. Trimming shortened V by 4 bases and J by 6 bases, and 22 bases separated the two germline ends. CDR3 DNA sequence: TGTGCCAGCAGCCAAGAATTAGTAAGGGTGTCGGCTGAAGCTTTCTTT. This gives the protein CASSQELVRVSAEAFF.

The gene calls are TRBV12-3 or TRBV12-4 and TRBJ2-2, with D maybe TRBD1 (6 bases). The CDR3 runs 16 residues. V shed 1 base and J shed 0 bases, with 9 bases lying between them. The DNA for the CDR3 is TGTGCCAGCAGTTTAGGAGGGGGTTCGAACACCGGGGAGCTGTTTTTT. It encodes CASSLGGGSNTGELFF.

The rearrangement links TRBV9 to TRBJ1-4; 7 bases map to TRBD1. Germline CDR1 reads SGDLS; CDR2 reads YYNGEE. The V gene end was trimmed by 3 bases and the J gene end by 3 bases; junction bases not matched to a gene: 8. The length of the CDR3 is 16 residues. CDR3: CASSAGTEIPNEKLFF. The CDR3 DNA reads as TGTGCCAGCAGCGCAGGGACAGAAATTCCTAATGAAAAACTGTTTTTT.

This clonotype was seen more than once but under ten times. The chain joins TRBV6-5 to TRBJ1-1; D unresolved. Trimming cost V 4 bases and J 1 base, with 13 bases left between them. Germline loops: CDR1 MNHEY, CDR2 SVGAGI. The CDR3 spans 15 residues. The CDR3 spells CASSSSEPGNTEAFF. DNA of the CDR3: TGTGCCAGCAGTTCGTCGGAACCGGGGAACACTGAAGCTTTCTTT.

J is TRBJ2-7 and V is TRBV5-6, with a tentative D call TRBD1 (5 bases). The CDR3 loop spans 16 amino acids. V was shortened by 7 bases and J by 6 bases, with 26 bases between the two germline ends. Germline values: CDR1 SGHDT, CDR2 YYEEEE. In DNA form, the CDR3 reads TGTGCCAGCTCCAAGGAAGGGGCCGTGACCTGGGGCGAGCAGTACTTC. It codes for CASSKEGAVTWGEQYF.

The CDR3 reads CATSRERGGEKLFF. The DNA of the CDR3 is TGTGCCACCAGCAGAGAACGGGGCGGCGAAAAACTGTTTTTT. The chain combines TRBV15 with TRBJ1-4; D might be TRBD1 (5 bases). Trimming removed 0 bases from V and 8 bases from J, with 10 bases in between. Looked up from germline, CDR1 is LNHNV and CDR2 is YYDKDF (reference sequence). The CDR3 totals 14 residues.

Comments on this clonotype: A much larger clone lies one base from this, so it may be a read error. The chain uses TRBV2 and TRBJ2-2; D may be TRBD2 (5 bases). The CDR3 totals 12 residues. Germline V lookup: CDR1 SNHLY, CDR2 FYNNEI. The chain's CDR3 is CASSGTVGKLFF. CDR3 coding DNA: TGTGCCAGCAGTGGGACGGTCGGGAAGCTGTTTTTT.

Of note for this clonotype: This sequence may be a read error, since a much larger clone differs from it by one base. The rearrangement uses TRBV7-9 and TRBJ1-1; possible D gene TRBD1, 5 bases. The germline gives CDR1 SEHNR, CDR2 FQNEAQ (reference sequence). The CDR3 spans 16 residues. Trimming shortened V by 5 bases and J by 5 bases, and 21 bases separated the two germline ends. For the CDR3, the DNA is TGTGCCAGCAGCCTTCCCCCGGCAGGGTCGGAAACTGAAGCTTTCTTT. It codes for CASSLPPAGSETEAFF.

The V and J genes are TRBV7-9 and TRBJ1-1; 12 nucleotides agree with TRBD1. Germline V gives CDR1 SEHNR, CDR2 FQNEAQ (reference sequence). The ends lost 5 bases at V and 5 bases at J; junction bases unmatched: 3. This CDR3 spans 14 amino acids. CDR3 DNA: TGTGCCAGCAGCAGGGACAGGGGGCTTACTGAAGCTTTCTTT. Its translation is CASSRDRGLTEAFF. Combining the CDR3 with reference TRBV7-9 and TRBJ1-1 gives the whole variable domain DTGVSQNPRHKITKRGQNVTFRCDPISEHNRLYWYRQTLGQGPEFLTYFQNEAQLEKSRLLSDRFSAERPKGSFSTLEIQRTEQGDSAMYLCASSRDRGLTEAFFGQGTRLTVV.

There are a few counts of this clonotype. The CDR3 loop is CASTLQGAYEQYF. The CDR3 region has the DNA TGTGCCAGCACCCTACAGGGCGCCTACGAGCAGTACTTC. This chain links TRBV6-2 or TRBV6-3 with TRBJ2-7, with a weak D call TRBD1 (6 bases). V lost 7 bases and J lost 2, with 12 bases in between. The length of the CDR3 is 13 residues. Germline V gene sequence: CDR1 MNHEY, CDR2 SVGEGT.

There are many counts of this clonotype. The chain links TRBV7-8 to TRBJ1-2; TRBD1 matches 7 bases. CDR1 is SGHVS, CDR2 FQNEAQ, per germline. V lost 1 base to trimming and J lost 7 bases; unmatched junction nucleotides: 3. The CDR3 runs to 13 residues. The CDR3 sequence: CASSLVRGTGYTF. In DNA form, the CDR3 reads TGTGCCAGCAGCTTAGTCAGGGGGACTGGCTACACCTTC. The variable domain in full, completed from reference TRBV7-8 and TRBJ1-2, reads GAGVSQSPRYKVAKRGQDVALRCDPISGHVSLFWYQQALGQGPEFLTYFQNEAQLDKSGLPSDRFFAERPEGSVSTLKIQRTQQEDSAVYLCASSLVRGTGYTFGSGTRLTVV.

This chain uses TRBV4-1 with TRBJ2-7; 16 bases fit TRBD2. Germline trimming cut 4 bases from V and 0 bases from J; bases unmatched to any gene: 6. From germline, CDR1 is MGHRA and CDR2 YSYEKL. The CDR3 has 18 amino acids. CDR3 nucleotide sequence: TGCGCCAGCAGCCCATCCGGGACTAGCGGGGGGGCCTCCTACGAGCAGTACTTC. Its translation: CASSPSGTSGGASYEQYF.

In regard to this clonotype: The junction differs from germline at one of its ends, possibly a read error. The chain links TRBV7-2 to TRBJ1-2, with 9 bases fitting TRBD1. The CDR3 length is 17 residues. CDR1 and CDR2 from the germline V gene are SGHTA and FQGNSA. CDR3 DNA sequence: TGTGCCAGCAGCATAGCAACCGGGACAGGGAGTGTCTATGGCTACACCTTC. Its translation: CASSIATGTGSVYGYTF.

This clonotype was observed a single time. CDR3 sequence reads: CASIRGQGNTEAFF. CDR3 nucleotide sequence: TGTGCCAGCATTAGGGGGCAGGGCAACACTGAAGCTTTCTTT. V is TRBV2 and J is TRBJ1-1; 7 bases fit TRBD1. Germline assignment: CDR1 SNHLY and CDR2 FYNNEI. The CDR3 sequence is 14 residues long. Losses at the gene ends were 7 bases for V and 2 bases for J; bases not matched to a gene: 7.

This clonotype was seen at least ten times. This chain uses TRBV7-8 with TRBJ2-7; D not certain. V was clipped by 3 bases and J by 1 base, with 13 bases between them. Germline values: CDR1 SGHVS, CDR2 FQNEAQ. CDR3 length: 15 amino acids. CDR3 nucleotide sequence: TGTGCCAGCAGCTTTTCTCTCCTAAGTTCCTACGAGCAGTACTTC. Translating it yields CASSFSLLSSYEQYF.

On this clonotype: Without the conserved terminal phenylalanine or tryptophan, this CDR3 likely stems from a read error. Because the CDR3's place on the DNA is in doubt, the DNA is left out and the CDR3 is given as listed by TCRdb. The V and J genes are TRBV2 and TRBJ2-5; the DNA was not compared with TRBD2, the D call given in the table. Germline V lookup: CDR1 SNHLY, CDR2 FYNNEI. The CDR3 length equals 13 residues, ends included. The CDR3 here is CASGEDYGYTFGS.

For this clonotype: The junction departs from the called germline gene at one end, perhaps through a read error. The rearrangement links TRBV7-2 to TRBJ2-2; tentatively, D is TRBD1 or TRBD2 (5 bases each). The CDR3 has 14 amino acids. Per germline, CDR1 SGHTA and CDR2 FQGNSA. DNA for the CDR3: TGTGCCAGCAGCCGTCTTAGGGACCACCGGGGAGCTGTTTTT. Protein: CASSRLRDHRGAVF.